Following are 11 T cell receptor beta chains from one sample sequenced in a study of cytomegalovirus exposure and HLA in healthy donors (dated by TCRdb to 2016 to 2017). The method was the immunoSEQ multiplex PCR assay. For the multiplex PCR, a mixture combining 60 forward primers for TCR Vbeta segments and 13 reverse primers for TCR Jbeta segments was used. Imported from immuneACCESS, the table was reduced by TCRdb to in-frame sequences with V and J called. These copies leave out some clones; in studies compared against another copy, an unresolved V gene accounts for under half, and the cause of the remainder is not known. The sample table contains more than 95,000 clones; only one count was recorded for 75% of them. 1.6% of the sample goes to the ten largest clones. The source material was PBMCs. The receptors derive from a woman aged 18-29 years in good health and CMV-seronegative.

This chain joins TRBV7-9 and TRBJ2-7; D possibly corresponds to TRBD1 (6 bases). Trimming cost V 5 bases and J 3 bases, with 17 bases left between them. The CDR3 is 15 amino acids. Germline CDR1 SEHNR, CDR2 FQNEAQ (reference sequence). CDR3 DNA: TGTGCCAGCAGCCCCTCTGGTCAGGGGTTCTACGAGCAGTACTTC. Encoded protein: CASSPSGQGFYEQYF.

The CDR3 coding sequence is TGCGCCAGCAGTCAACAGGGAAGGGAAGCTTTCTTT. As protein: CASSQQGREAFF. The rearrangement uses TRBV5-1 and TRBJ1-1, with TRBD1 as a possible D gene (6 bases). V was pared by 5 bases and J by 8 bases, with 13 bases between. Germline V gene data show CDR1 as SGHRS and CDR2 as YFSETQ. The CDR3 loop spans 12 amino acids.

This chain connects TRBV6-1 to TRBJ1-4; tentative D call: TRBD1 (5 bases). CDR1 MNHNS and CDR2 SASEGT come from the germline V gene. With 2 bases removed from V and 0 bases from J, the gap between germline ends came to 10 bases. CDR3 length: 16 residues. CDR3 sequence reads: CASSESVRATNEKLFF. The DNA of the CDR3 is TGTGCCAGCAGTGAAAGCGTCAGGGCAACTAATGAAAAACTGTTTTTT.

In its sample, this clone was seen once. The CDR3 loop is CAWRPGTGKGEQYF. As DNA, the CDR3 is TGTGCCTGGAGACCCGGGACAGGGAAGGGCGAGCAGTACTTC. The chain has TRBV30 and TRBJ2-7; 9 bases agree with TRBD1. This CDR3 has 14 amino acids. V shed 3 bases and J 6 bases; nucleotides not matched to a gene: 9. CDR1 and CDR2 (germline): GTSNPN, SVGIG (reference sequence).

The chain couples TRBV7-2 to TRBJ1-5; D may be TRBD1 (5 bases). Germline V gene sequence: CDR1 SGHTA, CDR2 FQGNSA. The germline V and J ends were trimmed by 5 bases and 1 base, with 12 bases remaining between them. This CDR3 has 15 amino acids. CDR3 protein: CASSPRGSSNQPQHF. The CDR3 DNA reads TGTGCCAGCAGCCCTAGGGGATCCAGCAATCAGCCCCAGCATTTT.

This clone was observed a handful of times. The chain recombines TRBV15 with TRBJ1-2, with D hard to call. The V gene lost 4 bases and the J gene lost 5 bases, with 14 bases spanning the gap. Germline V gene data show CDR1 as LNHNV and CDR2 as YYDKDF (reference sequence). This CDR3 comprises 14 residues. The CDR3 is CATSIIETAYGYTF. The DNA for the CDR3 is TGTGCCACCAGCATTATTGAGACTGCATATGGCTACACCTTC.

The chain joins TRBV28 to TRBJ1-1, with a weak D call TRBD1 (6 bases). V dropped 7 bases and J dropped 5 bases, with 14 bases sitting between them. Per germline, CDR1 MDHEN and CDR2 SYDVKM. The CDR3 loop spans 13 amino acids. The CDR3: CASTPIGQTEAFF. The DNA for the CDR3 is TGTGCCAGCACCCCCATTGGACAGACTGAAGCTTTCTTT.

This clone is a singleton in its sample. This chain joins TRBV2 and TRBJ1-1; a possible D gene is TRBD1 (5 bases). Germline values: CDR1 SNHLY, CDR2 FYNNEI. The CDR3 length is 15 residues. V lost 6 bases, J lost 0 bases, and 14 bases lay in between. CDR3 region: CASSGRRQMNTEAFF. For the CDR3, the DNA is TGTGCCAGCAGCGGTAGGAGACAGATGAACACTGAAGCTTTCTTT.

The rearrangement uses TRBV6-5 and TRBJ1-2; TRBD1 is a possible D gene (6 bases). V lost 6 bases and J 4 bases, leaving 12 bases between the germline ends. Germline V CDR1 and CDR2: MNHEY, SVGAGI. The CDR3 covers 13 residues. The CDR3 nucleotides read TGTGCCAGCAGCCCGGGACAAATCTATGGCTACACCTTC. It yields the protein CASSPGQIYGYTF.

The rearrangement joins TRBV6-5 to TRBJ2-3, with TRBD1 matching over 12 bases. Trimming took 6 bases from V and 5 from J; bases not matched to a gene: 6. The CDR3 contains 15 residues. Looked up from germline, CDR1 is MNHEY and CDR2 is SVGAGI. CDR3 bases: TGTGCCAGCAGGCTGGGACAGGGGGCGCAAGATACGCAGTATTTT. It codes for CASRLGQGAQDTQYF.

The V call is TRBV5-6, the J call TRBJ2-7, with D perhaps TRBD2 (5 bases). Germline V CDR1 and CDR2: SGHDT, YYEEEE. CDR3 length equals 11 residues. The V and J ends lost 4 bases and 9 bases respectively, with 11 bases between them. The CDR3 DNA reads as TGTGCCAGCAGCCGGGGTGAAAGGCAGTACTTC. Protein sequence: CASSRGERQYF.